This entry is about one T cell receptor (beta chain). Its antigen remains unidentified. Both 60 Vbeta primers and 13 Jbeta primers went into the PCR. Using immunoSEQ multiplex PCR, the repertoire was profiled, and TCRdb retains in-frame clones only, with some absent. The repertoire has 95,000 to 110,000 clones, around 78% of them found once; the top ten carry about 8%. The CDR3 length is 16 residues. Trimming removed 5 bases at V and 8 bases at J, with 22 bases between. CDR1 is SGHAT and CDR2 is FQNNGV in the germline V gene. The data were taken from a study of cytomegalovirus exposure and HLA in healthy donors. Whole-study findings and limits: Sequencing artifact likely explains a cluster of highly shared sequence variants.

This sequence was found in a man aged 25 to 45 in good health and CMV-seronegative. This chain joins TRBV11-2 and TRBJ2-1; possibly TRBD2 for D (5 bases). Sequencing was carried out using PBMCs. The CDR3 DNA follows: TGTGCCAGCAGCCCCGTCCCTAGCTTGGGTGGGCATGAGCAGTTCTTC. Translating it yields CASSPVPSLGGHEQFF.